The rows below give T cell receptor beta chains drawn from one sample of a study of T cell responses to AZD1222 COVID-19 vaccine. Sequencing was performed with immunoSEQ multiplex PCR; in TCRdb, only in-frame clones are kept and a portion is missing. The table shows some 120,000 clones, with 80% to 90% occurring only once. Sample: peripheral blood, taken on day 0 of AZD1222 vaccination. The receptors come from an adult in good health. The CDR3 runs from the conserved cysteine through the conserved F or W. D genes are given only for firm matches. A row's size may be missing; if present it is once, few, many or a size class.

d_gene: TRBD1
abundance: .
j_gene: TRBJ1-1
v_gene: TRBV2
CDR3nt: TGTGCCAGCAGTGGACAGGGGGGGGTAACTGAAGCTTTCTTT
CDR3aa: CASSGQGGVTEAFF

d_gene: TRBD1
abundance: .
j_gene: TRBJ1-2
v_gene: TRBV30
CDR3nt: TGTGCCTGGAGTGTACAGGAGGGGGCCTATGGCTACACCTTC
CDR3aa: CAWSVQEGAYGYTF

d_gene: .
abundance: .
j_gene: TRBJ1-4
v_gene: TRBV20-1
CDR3nt: TGCAGTGCTAGTCGGGGACCTAATGAAAAACTGTTTTTT
CDR3aa: CSASRGPNEKLFF

d_gene: TRBD1
abundance: .
j_gene: TRBJ1-2
v_gene: TRBV9
CDR3nt: TGTGCCAGCAGCGTAGAGACAGGGGGCGGTGGCTACACCTTC
CDR3aa: CASSVETGGGGYTF

d_gene: TRBD2
abundance: once
j_gene: TRBJ2-2
v_gene: TRBV18
CDR3nt: TGTGCCAGCTCACCACGGGTCGGCGGGGGCACCGGGGAGCTGTTTTTT
CDR3aa: CASSPRVGGGTGELFF

d_gene: .
abundance: .
j_gene: TRBJ1-5
v_gene: TRBV4-1
CDR3nt: TGCGCCAGCAGCCACGTGAAGGGCCTAGGCCAGCCCCAGCATTTT
CDR3aa: CASSHVKGLGQPQHF

d_gene: TRBD1
abundance: .
j_gene: TRBJ2-3
v_gene: TRBV5-4
CDR3nt: TGTGCCAGCAGCTTGTTCCGGGACAGGGATACGCAGTATTTT
CDR3aa: CASSLFRDRDTQYF

d_gene: .
abundance: .
j_gene: TRBJ2-7
v_gene: TRBV4-1
CDR3nt: TGCGCCAGCAGCCAAGATCTCAGGTACGAGCAGTACTTC
CDR3aa: CASSQDLRYEQYF

d_gene: .
abundance: .
j_gene: TRBJ1-5
v_gene: TRBV4-1
CDR3nt: TGCGCCAGCAGCCACCCCCGGGGAGCCCAGCATTTT
CDR3aa: CASSHPRGAQHF

d_gene: .
abundance: .
j_gene: TRBJ1-5
v_gene: TRBV30
CDR3nt: TGTGCCTGGAGTAGGCAGGCTAGCCAGCCCCAGCATTTT
CDR3aa: CAWSRQASQPQHF

d_gene: TRBD1
abundance: .
j_gene: TRBJ1-5
v_gene: TRBV5-1
CDR3nt: TGCGCCAGCAGCCCCGATGGACAGGGCAATCAGCCCCAGCATTTT
CDR3aa: CASSPDGQGNQPQHF

d_gene: .
abundance: .
j_gene: TRBJ1-1
v_gene: TRBV3-1/TRBV3-2
CDR3nt: TGTGCCAGCCTGGCCAGCCAGCTGAACACTGAAGCTTTCTTT
CDR3aa: CASLASQLNTEAFF

d_gene: .
abundance: .
j_gene: TRBJ1-4
v_gene: TRBV5-4
CDR3nt: TGTGCCAGCAGCTCTGCTTCGGGAACTAATGAAAAACTGTTTTTT
CDR3aa: CASSSASGTNEKLFF

d_gene: .
abundance: .
j_gene: TRBJ1-3
v_gene: TRBV30
CDR3nt: TGTGCCTGGTCCAACCGAATGTCTGGAAACACCATATATTTT
CDR3aa: CAWSNRMSGNTIYF

d_gene: TRBD1
abundance: .
j_gene: TRBJ2-5
v_gene: TRBV5-1
CDR3nt: TGCGCCAGCAGCCCCTATGACAGGGCTCTTCAAGAGACCCAGTACTTC
CDR3aa: CASSPYDRALQETQYF

d_gene: TRBD1
abundance: .
j_gene: TRBJ1-1
v_gene: TRBV7-2
CDR3nt: TGTGCCAGCAGTTACGACAGGGTCGCTGAAGCTTTCTTT
CDR3aa: CASSYDRVAEAFF

d_gene: .
abundance: .
j_gene: TRBJ2-7
v_gene: TRBV7-9
CDR3nt: TGTGCCACCGGTCCGGGACTTATATCCTACGAGCAGTACTTC
CDR3aa: CATGPGLISYEQYF